These 5 T cell receptor beta chains originate from one sample sequenced in a study of blood T cell repertoires in COVID-19. Sequencing was performed with immunoSEQ multiplex PCR; in TCRdb, only in-frame clones are kept and a portion is missing. Of some 94,000 clones detected, 80% to 90% appear once; the ten largest clones hold approximately 15%. The sample comprised peripheral blood. Receptor source: a human donor in a cohort sampled during active COVID-19.

DNA for the CDR3: TGTGCCAGCAGCCAAGAATGGCTAGCGGGTGGCGCAGGGTATAGCAATGAGCAGTTCTTC. Translation: CASSQEWLAGGAGYSNEQFF. The chain has TRBV4-2 and TRBJ2-1; TRBD2 matches at 8 bases. The V gene's germline CDR1 is LGHNA and CDR2 YNFKEQ. The trim removed 0 bases at V and 6 bases at J, leaving 19 bases unmatched. CDR3 length equals 20 residues.

This clone was seen just once. The J gene is TRBJ1-5, the V gene TRBV7-8; D unclear. V lost 7 bases to trimming and J lost 0 bases, with 13 bases between them. This CDR3 is 15 amino acids long. CDR1 and CDR2 from the germline V gene are SGHVS and FQNEAQ. The chain's CDR3 is CASNEHRDSNQPQHF. The CDR3 DNA sequence: TGTGCCAGCAATGAACATCGGGATAGCAATCAGCCCCAGCATTTT. Looking up the rest from reference TRBV7-8 and TRBJ1-5 gives the full variable domain: GAGVSQSPRYKVAKRGQDVALRCDPISGHVSLFWYQQALGQGPEFLTYFQNEAQLDKSGLPSDRFFAERPEGSVSTLKIQRTQQEDSAVYLCASNEHRDSNQPQHFGDGTRLSIL.

The chain carries TRBV12-3 or TRBV12-4 and TRBJ2-7, with a weak D call TRBD2 (5 bases). The CDR3 contains 13 residues. V lost 3 bases and J 3 bases, leaving 9 bases between the germline ends. The CDR3 nucleotides are TGTGCCAGCAGTTTTGCGGGTAACTACGAGCAGTACTTC. It yields the protein CASSFAGNYEQYF.

This chain joins TRBV6-5 and TRBJ2-3; 9 bases are shared with TRBD2. J gave up 0 bases and V 8 bases, and 3 bases lay outside the gene matches. The length of the CDR3 is 14 residues. CDR1 is MNHEY, CDR2 SVGAGI, per germline. The CDR3 is CASRTSVSTDTQYF. CDR3 nucleotide sequence: TGTGCCAGCCGGACTAGCGTTAGCACAGATACGCAGTATTTT.

The table lists this clone with a few counts. The chain carries TRBV7-6 and TRBJ2-7; 8 positions match TRBD2. Germline V gene data show CDR1 as SGHVS and CDR2 as FNYEAQ. Trimming at V came to 5 bases and at J to 0 bases, leaving 9 bases not matched to a gene. CDR3 size: 16 residues. CDR3 in amino acids: CASSPRPAGGSYEQYF. The CDR3 coding sequence is TGTGCCAGCAGCCCCCGGCCGGCGGGGGGCTCCTACGAGCAGTACTTC.